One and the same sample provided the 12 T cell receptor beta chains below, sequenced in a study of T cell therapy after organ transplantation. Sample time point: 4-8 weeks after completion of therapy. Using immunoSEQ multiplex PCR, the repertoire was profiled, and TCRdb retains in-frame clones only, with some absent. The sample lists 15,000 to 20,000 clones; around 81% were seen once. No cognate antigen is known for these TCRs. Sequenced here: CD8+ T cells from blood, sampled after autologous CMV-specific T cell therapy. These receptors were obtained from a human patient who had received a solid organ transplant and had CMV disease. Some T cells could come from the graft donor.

The CDR3 DNA follows: TGTGCCAGCAGTTACTCGACAGGCGGGGGCTATGGCTACACCTTC. Residues: CASSYSTGGGYGYTF. The V and J genes are TRBV6-5 and TRBJ1-2; TRBD1 might be the D (6 bases). The CDR3 runs 15 residues. The V end was cut by 0 bases, the J end by 4 bases, with 12 bases between. The germline gives CDR1 MNHEY, CDR2 SVGAGI.

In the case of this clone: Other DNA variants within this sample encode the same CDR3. DNA for the CDR3: TGTGCCAGCAGCCTACAGGGGTATAGCAATCAGCCCCAGCATTTT. The encoded protein is CASSLQGYSNQPQHF. This sequence joins TRBV5-8 and TRBJ1-5; 7 positions agree with TRBD1. This CDR3 is built from 15 residues. Germline V gene data show CDR1 as SGHTS and CDR2 as YDEGEE. V trimming: 4 bases; J trimming: 0 bases; junction bases outside the gene matches: 4.

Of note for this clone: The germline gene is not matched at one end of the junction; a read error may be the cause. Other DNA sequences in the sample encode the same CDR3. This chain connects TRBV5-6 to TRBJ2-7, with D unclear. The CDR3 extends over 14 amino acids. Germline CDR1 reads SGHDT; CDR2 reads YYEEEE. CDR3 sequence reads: CASSFASPDYEQYF. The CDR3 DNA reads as TGCGCCAGCAGCTTTGCCAGTCCAGACTACGAGCAGTACTTC.

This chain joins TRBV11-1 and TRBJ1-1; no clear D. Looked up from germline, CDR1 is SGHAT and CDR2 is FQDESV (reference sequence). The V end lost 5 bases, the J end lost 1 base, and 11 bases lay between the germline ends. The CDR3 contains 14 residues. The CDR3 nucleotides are TGTGCCAGCAGCCTTTTGACGGGGAACACTGAAGCTTTCTTT. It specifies CASSLLTGNTEAFF.

The CDR3, as DNA: TGTGCCAGCAGCGTCCCGGGACGGAGGTCTGAAGCTTTCTTT. Translating it yields CASSVPGRRSEAFF. This rearrangement joins TRBV13 to TRBJ1-1; tentative D call: TRBD1 (5 bases). V lost 5 bases to trimming and J lost 6 bases, with 16 bases between them. This CDR3 comprises 14 residues. Germline-derived CDR1 and CDR2 are PRHDT and FYEKMQ (reference sequence).

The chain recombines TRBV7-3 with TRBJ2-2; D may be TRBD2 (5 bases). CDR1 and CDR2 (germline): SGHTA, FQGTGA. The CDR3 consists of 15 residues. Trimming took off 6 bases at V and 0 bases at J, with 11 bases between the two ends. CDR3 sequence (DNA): TGTGCCAGCAGGGGAGAATTTTCGAACACCGGGGAGCTGTTTTTT. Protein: CASRGEFSNTGELFF.

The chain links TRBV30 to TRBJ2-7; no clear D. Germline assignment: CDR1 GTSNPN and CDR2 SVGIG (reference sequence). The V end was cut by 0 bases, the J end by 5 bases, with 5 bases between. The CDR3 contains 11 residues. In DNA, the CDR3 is TGTGCCTGGAGTGTAGGGAACGAGCAGTACTTC. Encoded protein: CAWSVGNEQYF.

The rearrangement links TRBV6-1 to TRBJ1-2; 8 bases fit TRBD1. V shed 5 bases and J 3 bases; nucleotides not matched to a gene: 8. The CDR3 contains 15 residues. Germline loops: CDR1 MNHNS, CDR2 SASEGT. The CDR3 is CASSTRQGRYYGYTF. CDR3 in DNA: TGTGCCAGCAGTACTCGACAGGGGCGTTACTATGGCTACACCTTC.

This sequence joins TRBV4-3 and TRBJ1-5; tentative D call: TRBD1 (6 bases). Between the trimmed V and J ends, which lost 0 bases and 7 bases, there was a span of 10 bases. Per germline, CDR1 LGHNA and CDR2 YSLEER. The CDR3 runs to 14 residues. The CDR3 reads CASSQEEGVQPQHF. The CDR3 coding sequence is TGCGCCAGCAGCCAAGAGGAGGGGGTACAGCCCCAGCATTTT.

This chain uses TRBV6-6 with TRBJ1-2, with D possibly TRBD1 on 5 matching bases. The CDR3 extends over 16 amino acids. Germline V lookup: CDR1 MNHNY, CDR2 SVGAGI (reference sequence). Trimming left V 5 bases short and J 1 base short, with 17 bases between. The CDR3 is CASSGYQGQLNYGYTF. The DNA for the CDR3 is TGTGCCAGCAGTGGATATCAAGGACAACTTAACTATGGCTACACCTTC.

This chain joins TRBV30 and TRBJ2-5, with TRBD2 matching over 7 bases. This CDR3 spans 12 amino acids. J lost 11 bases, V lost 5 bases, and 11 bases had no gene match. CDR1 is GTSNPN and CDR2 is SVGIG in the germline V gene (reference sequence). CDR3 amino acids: CAWGQGRGEQYF. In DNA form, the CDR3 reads TGTGCCTGGGGACAAGGCCGGGGGGAGCAGTACTTC.

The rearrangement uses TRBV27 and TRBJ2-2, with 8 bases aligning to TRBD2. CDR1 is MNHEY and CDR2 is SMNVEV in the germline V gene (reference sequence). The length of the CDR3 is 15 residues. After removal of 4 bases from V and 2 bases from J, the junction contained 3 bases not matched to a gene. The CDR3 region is CASSSLAGNTGELFF. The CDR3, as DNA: TGTGCCAGCAGTTCTCTAGCGGGCAACACCGGGGAGCTGTTTTTT.